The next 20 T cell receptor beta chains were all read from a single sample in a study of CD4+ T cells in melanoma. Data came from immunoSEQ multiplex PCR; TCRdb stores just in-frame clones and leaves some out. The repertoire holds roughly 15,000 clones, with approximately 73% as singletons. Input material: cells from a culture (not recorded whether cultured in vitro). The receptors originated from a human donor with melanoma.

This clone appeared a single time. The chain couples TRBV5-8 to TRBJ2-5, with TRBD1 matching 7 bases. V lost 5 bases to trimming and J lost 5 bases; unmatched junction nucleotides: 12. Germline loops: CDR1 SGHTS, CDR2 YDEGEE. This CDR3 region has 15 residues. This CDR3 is CASSFDLTGKETQYF. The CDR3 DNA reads TGTGCCAGCAGTTTTGACCTGACAGGGAAGGAGACCCAGTACTTC. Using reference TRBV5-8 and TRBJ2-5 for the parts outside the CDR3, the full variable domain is EAGVTQSPTHLIKTRGQQATLRCSPISGHTSVYWYQQALGLGLQFLLWYDEGEERNRGNFPPRFSGRQFPNYSSELNVNALELEDSALYLCASSFDLTGKETQYFGPGTRLLVL.

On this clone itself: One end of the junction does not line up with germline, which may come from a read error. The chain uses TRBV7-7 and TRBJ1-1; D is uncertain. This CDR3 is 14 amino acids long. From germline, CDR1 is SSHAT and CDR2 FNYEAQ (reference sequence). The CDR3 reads CASSQPLHYPEAFF. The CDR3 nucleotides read TGTGCTAGCAGCCAACCCCTGCACTACCCTGAAGCTTTCTTT.

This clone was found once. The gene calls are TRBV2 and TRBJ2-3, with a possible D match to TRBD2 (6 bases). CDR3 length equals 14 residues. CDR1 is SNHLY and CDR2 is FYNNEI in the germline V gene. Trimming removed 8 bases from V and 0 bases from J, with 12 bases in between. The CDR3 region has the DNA TGTGCCAGCGGCTTGCGGGGCAGCACAGATACGCAGTATTTT. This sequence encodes CASGLRGSTDTQYF.

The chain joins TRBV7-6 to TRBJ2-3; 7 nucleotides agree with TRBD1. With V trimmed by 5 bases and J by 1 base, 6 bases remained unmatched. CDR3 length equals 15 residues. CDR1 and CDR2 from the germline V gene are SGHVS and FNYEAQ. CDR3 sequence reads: CASSHGTARTDTQYF. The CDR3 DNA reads TGTGCCAGCAGCCACGGGACAGCACGCACAGATACGCAGTATTTT.

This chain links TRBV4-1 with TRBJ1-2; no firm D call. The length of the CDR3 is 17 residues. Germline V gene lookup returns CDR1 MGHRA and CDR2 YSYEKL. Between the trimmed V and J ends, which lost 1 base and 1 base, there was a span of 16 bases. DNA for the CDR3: TGCGCCAGCAGCCAAGGGGCATCGATTCGACTTAACTATGGCTACACCTTC. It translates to CASSQGASIRLNYGYTF.

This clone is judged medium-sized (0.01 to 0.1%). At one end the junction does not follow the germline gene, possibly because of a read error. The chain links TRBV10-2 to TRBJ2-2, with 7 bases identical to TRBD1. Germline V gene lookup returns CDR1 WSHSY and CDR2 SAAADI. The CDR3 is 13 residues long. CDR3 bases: TGCGCCAGCGGCCCGGACAGGTCCTCTTTTAAGGATTTT. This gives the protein CASGPDRSSFKDF.

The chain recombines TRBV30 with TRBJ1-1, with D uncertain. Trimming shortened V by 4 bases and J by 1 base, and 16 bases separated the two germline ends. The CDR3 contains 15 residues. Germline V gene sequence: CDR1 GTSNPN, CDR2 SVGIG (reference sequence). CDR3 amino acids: CAWTRPPPGNTEAFF. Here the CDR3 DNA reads TGTGCCTGGACGCGGCCTCCACCCGGGAACACTGAAGCTTTCTTT.

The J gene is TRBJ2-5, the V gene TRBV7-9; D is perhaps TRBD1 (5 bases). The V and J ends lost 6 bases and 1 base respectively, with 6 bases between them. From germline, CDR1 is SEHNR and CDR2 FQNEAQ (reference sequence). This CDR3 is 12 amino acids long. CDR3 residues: CASRQGQETQYF. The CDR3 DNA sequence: TGTGCCAGCAGGCAGGGCCAAGAGACCCAGTACTTC.

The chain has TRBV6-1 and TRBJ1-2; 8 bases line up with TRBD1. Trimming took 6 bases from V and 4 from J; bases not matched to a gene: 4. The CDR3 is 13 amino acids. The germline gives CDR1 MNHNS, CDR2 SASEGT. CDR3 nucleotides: TGTGCCAGCAGGCCCGGACAGGGCTATGGCTACACCTTC. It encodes CASRPGQGYGYTF.

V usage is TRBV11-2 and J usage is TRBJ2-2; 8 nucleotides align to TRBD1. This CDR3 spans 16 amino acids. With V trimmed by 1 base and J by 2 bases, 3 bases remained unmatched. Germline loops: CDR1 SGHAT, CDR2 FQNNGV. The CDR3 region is CASSLGGQVNTGELFF. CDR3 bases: TGTGCCAGCAGCTTAGGGGGACAGGTAAACACCGGGGAGCTGTTTTTT.

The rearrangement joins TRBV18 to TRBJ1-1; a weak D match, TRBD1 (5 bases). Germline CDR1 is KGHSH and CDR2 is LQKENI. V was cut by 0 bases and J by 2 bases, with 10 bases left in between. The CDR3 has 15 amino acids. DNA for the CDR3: TGTGCCAGCTCACCACCGGGGGGTGGAAACACTGAAGCTTTCTTT. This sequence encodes CASSPPGGGNTEAFF. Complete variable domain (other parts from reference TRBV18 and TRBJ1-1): NAGVMQNPRHLVRRRGQEARLRCSPMKGHSHVYWYRQLPEEGLKFMVYLQKENIIDESGMPKERFSAEFPKEGPSILRIQQVVRGDSAAYFCASSPPGGGNTEAFFGQGTRLTVV.

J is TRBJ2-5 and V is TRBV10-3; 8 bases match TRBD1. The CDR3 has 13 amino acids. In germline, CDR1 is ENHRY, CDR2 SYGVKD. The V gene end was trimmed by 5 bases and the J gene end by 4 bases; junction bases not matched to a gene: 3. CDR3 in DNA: TGTGCCATCAGTCGGACAGGGACAGAGACCCAGTACTTC. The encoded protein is CAISRTGTETQYF.

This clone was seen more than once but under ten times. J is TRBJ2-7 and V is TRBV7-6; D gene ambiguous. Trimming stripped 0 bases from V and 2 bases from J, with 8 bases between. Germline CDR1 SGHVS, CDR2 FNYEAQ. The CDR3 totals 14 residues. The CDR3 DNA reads TGTGCCAGCAGCTTAGCGGCCTGGACCTACGAGCAGTACTTC. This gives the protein CASSLAAWTYEQYF.

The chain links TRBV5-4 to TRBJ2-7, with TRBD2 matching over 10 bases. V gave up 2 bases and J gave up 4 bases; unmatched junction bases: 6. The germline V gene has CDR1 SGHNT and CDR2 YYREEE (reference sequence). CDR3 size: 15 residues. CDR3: CASSLGTSGTYEQYF. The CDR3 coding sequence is TGTGCCAGCAGCTTAGGAACTAGCGGGACGTACGAGCAGTACTTC.

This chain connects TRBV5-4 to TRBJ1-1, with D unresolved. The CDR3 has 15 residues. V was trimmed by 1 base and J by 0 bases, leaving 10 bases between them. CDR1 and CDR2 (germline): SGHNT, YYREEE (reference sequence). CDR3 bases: TGTGCCAGCAGCTTGTACGAGCGGTTGAACACTGAAGCTTTCTTT. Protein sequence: CASSLYERLNTEAFF. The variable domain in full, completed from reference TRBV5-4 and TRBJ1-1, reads ETGVTQSPTHLIKTRGQQVTLRCSSQSGHNTVSWYQQALGQGPQFIFQYYREEENGRGNFPPRFSGLQFPNYSSELNVNALELDDSALYLCASSLYERLNTEAFFGQGTRLTVV.

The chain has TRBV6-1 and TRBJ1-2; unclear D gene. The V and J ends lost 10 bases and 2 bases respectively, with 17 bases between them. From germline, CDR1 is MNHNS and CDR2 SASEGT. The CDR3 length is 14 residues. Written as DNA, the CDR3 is TGTGCCACCCTCCCATCCGGACGGAACTATGGCTACACCTTC. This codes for CATLPSGRNYGYTF.

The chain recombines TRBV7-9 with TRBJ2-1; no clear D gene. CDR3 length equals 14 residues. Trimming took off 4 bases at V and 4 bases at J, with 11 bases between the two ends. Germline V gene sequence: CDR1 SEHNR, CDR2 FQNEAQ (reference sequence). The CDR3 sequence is CASSSITAYNEQFF. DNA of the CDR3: TGTGCCAGCAGCTCAATAACAGCGTACAATGAGCAGTTCTTC.

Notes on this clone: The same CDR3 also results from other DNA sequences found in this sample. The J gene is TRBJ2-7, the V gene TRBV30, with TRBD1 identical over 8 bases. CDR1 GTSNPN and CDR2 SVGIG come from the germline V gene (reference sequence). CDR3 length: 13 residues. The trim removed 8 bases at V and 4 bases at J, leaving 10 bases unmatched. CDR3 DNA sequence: TGTGCCCGCCATGGCAGGGGGCAGTACGAGCAGTACTTC. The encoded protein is CARHGRGQYEQYF.

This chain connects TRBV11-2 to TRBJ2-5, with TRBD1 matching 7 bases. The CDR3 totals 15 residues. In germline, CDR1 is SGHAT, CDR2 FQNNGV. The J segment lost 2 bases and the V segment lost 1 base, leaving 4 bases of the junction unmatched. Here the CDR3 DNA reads TGTGCCAGCAGCTTAGCGGGACAGTATCAAGAGACCCAGTACTTC. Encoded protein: CASSLAGQYQETQYF.

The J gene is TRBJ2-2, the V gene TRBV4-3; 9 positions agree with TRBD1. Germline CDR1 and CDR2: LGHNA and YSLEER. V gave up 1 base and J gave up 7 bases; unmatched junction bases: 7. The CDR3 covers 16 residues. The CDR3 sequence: CASSQVLGQGGGELFF. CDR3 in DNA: TGCGCCAGCAGCCAAGTGTTGGGACAGGGCGGCGGGGAGCTGTTTTTT.